These 9 T cell receptor beta chains came from one sample sequenced in a study of T cell clonality in common variable immunodeficiency. Repertoires were generated with immunoSEQ multiplex PCR, while TCRdb's copy carries only in-frame clones and drops some. The sample shows over 45,000 clones, no singletons; the ten largest hold about 1.8%. The sequenced sample consisted of peripheral blood mononuclear cells. These receptors all come from a person aged 18-70 years in good health.

This clone showed up just a few times. The CDR3 end lies 3 residues beyond the end of the read and is filled in from the germline J gene. The chain employs TRBV18 and TRBJ1-2; maybe TRBD1 (6 bases). Germline V gene sequence: CDR1 KGHSH, CDR2 LQKENI. This CDR3 contains 16 residues. The CDR3 is CASSPPSGVGISDYTF. The DNA read from the CDR3 is TGTGCCAGCTCACCACCTTCAGGGGTGGGAATCAGTGAC.

This clone was found many times. With the read ending 3 residues before the CDR3 end, the germline J gene is used to fill in that end. The V and J genes are TRBV14 and TRBJ2-4; D is perhaps TRBD2 (6 bases). This CDR3 is built from 16 residues. The ends were cut back, 1 base at V and 7 bases at J, with 17 bases in the middle. Germline V gene sequence: CDR1 SGHDN, CDR2 FVKESK. CDR3 DNA, as far as it was read: TGTGCCAGCAGCCAAGGTGGTGGAGGGTTAAGGAACATT. It is translated as CASSQGGGGLRNI. The full CDR3 protein is CASSQGGGGLRNIQYF.

Ten or more counts support this clone. The DNA ends 3 residues before the CDR3 does, and the rest of the CDR3 is filled in from the germline J gene. The rearrangement uses TRBV13 and TRBJ2-5, with TRBD2 matching 7 bases. From germline, CDR1 is PRHDT and CDR2 FYEKMQ (reference sequence). Trimming removed 1 base from V and 1 base from J; junction bases left unmatched: 0. This CDR3 is 14 amino acids long. CDR3 amino acids: CASSLASGQETQYF. Partial CDR3 DNA: TGTGCCAGCAGCTTAGCTAGCGGCCAAGAGACC.

This clone was seen repeatedly, ten times or more. The CDR3 goes on 3 residues after the read ends, and that part is filled in from the germline J gene. Other DNA sequences of this sample code for an identical CDR3. The chain links TRBV5-1 to TRBJ1-4; the match to TRBD1 covers 9 bases. CDR3 length equals 17 residues. Trimming cost V 0 bases and J 4 bases; bases outside gene matches: 7. CDR1 is SGHRS, CDR2 YFSETQ, per germline. The CDR3 loop reads CASSLVPPGQGNEKLFF. CDR3 DNA (partial): TGCGCCAGCAGCTTGGTGCCCCCGGGACAGGGTAATGAAAAA.

This clone was counted at least ten times. Coverage ceases 3 residues before the CDR3 finishes, and the germline J gene fills in the end. The chain uses TRBV20-1 and TRBJ2-7, with TRBD1 matching over 7 bases. J gave up 0 bases and V 3 bases, and 8 bases lay outside the gene matches. In germline, CDR1 is DFQATT, CDR2 SNEGSKA (reference sequence). The CDR3 length is 15 residues. CDR3 region: CSASSGQEHSYEQYF. CDR3 DNA, as far as it was read: TGCAGTGCTAGTTCCGGACAGGAGCACTCCTACGAG.

This clone occurred many times. CDR3 bases read: TGTGCCATCAGGGGACAGGGGGATTACAATGAG. Protein sequence: CAIRGQGDYNE. The entire CDR3 sequence reads CAIRGQGDYNEQFF. V gene TRBV10-3 combines with J gene TRBJ2-1; 11 bases map to TRBD1. The read comes to an end 3 residues before the CDR3 does, leaving the germline J gene to fill in the end. Trimming at V came to 6 bases and at J to 4 bases, leaving 2 bases not matched to a gene. Germline V gene sequence: CDR1 ENHRY, CDR2 SYGVKD. The CDR3 contains 14 residues.

This clone occurred many times. The read ends 3 residues shy of where the CDR3 ends; the end is completed using the germline J gene. Other DNA variants within this sample encode the same CDR3. This chain links TRBV18 with TRBJ2-1; no clear D gene. CDR1 and CDR2 (germline): KGHSH, LQKENI. Deletions cut 0 bases from V and 2 bases from J, with 5 bases between. The CDR3 runs 14 residues. CDR3 bases read: TGTGCCAGCTCACCACCACCAGCCTACAATGAG. Protein: CASSPPPAYNE. The CDR3 as a whole reads CASSPPPAYNEQFF.

This clone was seen ten or more times. The read stops 3 residues short of the end of the CDR3; the missing end is completed from the germline J gene. The chain has TRBV18 and TRBJ1-4; TRBD1 might be the D (6 bases). The germline V gene encodes CDR1 KGHSH and CDR2 LQKENI. V shed 4 bases and J shed 6 bases, with 12 bases lying between them. The CDR3 totals 14 residues. CDR3 DNA (partial): TGTGCCAGCTCACATGACAGGCGGCATGAAAAA. Translating it yields CASSHDRRHEK. The full CDR3 sequence reads CASSHDRRHEKLFF.

As for this clone: Read data end 3 residues before the CDR3 end; the end is taken from the germline J gene. This rearrangement joins TRBV5-6 to TRBJ2-5; D perhaps matches TRBD1 (5 bases). Germline values: CDR1 SGHDT, CDR2 YYEEEE. V dropped 0 bases and J dropped 7 bases, with 10 bases sitting between them. This CDR3 comprises 13 residues. The part of the CDR3 DNA that was read is TGTGCCAGCAGCTTGGATATCCAGGGGACC. As protein: CASSLDIQGT. The CDR3 in its entirety is CASSLDIQGTQYF.